The clone carrying this T cell receptor beta chain came up many times. Its antigen remains unknown. A UMI-containing oligonucleotide was joined by 3' ligation to the TCR cDNA template. Adult healthy volunteers gave 2.5 ml peripheral blood for whole-blood RNA. Reverse transcription used DNase-treated unsorted total RNA, aiming for roughly 1 to 1000 ng. This record belongs to a study of naive and memory T cell subsets. Amplification of ligated cDNA took four PCR rounds with SP2 and nested alpha and beta constant primers. Alpha and beta constant region primers primed reverse transcription for blood and skin samples. MiXCR, run by TCRdb on the 5' RACE reads, gives a single entry per CDR3 protein. The sample has 55,000 to 70,000 distinct CDR3 sequences, 7.2% seen once; the top ten hold 9% to 10%. Findings and limits, study-wide: TCR transcript changes with activation or differentiation may affect this RNA method.

This sequence originates from a male donor in good health.

The CDR3 bases are TGTGCCACCAGTGATTTGCCCCCAGGGACCTTTGGCTACACCTTC. It is translated as CATSDLPPGTFGYTF. This chain links TRBV24-1 with TRBJ1-2, with D possibly TRBD1 on 5 matching bases. Per the germline V gene, CDR1 is KGHDR and CDR2 is SFDVKD. The CDR3 covers 15 residues. V was clipped by 0 bases and J by 7 bases, with 14 bases between them.